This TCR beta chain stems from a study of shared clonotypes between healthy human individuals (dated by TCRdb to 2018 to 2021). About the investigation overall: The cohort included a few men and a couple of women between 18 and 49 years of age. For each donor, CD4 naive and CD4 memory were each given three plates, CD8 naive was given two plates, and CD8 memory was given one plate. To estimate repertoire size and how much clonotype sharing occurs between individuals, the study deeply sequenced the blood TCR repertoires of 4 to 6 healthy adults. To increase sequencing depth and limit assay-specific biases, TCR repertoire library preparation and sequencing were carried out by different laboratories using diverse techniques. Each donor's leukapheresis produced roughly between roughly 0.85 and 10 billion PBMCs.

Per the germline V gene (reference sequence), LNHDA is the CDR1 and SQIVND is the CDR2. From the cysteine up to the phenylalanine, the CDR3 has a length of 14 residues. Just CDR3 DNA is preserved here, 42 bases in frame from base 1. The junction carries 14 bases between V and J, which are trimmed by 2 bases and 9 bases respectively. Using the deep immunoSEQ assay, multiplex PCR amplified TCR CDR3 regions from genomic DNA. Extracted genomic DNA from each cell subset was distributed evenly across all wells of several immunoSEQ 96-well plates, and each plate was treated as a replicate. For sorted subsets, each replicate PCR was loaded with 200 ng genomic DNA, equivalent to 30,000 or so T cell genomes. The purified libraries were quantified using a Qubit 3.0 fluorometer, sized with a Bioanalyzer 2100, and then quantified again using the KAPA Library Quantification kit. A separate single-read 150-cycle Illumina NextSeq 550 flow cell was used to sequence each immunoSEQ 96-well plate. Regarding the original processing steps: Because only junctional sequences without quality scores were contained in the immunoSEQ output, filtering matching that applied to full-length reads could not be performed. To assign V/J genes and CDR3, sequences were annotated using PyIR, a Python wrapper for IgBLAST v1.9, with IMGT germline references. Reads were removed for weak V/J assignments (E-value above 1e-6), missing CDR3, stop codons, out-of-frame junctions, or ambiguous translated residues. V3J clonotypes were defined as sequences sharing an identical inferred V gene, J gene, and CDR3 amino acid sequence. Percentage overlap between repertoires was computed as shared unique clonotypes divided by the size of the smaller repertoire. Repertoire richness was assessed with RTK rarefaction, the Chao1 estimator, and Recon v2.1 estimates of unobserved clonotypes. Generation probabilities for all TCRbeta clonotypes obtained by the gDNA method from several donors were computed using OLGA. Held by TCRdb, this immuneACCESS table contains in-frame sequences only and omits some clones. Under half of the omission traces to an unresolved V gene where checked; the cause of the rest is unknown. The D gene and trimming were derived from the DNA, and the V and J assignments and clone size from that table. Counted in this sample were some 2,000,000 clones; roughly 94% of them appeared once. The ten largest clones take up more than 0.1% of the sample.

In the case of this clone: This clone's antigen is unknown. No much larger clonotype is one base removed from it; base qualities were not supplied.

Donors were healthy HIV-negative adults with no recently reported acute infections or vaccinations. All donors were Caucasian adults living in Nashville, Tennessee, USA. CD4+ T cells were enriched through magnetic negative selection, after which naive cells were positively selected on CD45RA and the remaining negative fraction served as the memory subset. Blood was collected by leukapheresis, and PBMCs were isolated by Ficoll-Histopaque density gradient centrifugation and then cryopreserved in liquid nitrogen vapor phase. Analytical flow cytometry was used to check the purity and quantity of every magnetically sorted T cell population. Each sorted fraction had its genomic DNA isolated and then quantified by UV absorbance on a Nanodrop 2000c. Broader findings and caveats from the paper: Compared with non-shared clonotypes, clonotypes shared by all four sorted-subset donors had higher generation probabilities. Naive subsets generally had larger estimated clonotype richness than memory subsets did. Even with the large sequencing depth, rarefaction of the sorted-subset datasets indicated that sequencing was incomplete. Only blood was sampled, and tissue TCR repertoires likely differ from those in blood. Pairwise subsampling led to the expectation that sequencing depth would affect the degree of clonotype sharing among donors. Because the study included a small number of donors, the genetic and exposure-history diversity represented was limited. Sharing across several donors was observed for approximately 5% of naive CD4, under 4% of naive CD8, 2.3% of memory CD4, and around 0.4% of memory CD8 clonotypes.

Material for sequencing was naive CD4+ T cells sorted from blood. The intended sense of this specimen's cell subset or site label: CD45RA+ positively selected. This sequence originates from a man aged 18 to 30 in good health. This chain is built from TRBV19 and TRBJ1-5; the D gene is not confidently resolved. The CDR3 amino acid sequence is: CASSILSSGRPQHF. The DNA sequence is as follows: TGTGCCAGTAGTATACTTAGTTCCGGAAGGCCCCAGCATTTT.